This T cell receptor beta chain was documented in a study of response to subunit inactivated influenza vaccine. TCRdb reprocessed the RT-PCR reads via MiXCR and lists one record per CDR3 protein. The sample yields some 570,000 distinct CDR3 sequences, about 11% seen once. This same sample was also taken into another study, of T cells expressing NK-cell markers. In that study: As the method of synthesis, 5'RACE template switching with UMIs yielded TCR beta cDNA. Eight donors were sequenced, seven testing HCMV-seropositive and one testing seronegative. The sorts in several experiments were restricted to alpha-beta TCR T cells by an anti-gamma-delta TCR antibody. A handful of donors showed these clonotypes also leading the CD3+CD56-NKG2C+ fraction.

This clonotype originated in a man aged 50-59 years who received an inactivated influenza vaccine. The input for sequencing was PBMCs from blood, taken on the day of vaccination.

CDR3 DNA: TGCAGTGCTAGGGACCGACTAGCGGGAGTGGAAGATACGCAGTATTTT. This translates into CSARDRLAGVEDTQYF. The V gene is TRBV20-1, the J gene TRBJ2-3; 12 nucleotides match TRBD2. Germline assignment: CDR1 DFQATT and CDR2 SNEGSKA (reference sequence). V gave up 3 bases and J gave up 5 bases; unmatched junction bases: 9. CDR3 length equals 16 residues.